This T cell receptor (beta chain) was sequenced during a study of T cells expressing NK-cell markers. Reprocessing the 5' RACE reads, TCRdb reports a single entry for every CDR3 protein and omits DNA. This specimen shows about 260,000 distinct CDR3 sequences; the ten leading clones hold around 0.42%. CDR3 length: 11 residues. The clonotype originates from a man aged 18 to 30 in good health. The V and J genes are TRBV12-3 or TRBV12-4 and TRBJ2-1. Input material: blood T cells: a sorted CD56 or NKG2C T cell subset, CD4+ or CD8+ T cells, or bulk PBMC T cells (not recorded which). The CDR3 loop is CASSSTTGQFF.